The 18 T cell receptor beta chains below were found in one sample sequenced in a study of shared clonotypes between healthy human individuals. Clones were read by immunoSEQ multiplex PCR, and TCRdb kept only the in-frame ones, dropping some. The sample holds some 2.1 million clones, 95% seen once. The specimen was naive CD4+ T cells sorted from blood. As for subset: CD45RA+ positively selected. The receptor set was obtained from a man aged 18-30 years in good health.

V usage is TRBV10-3 and J usage is TRBJ2-7; TRBD1 matches 9 bases. V was pared by 0 bases and J by 9 bases, with 3 bases of the junction left unmatched. Germline V gives CDR1 ENHRY, CDR2 SYGVKD. The CDR3 spans 13 residues. The CDR3 DNA is TGTGCCATCAGTGAGTCTACAGGGGGCGTGCAGTACTTC. It encodes CAISESTGGVQYF.

The V gene is TRBV18, the J gene TRBJ1-1; TRBD1 might be the D (6 bases). The V and J ends lost 5 bases and 3 bases respectively, with 13 bases between them. This CDR3 is 14 amino acids long. Germline V CDR1 and CDR2: KGHSH, LQKENI. Written as DNA, the CDR3 is TGTGCCAGCTCATTACAGGGTTCGTACACTGAAGCTTTCTTT. Protein: CASSLQGSYTEAFF.

The chain joins TRBV19 to TRBJ1-2; D gene uncertain. Germline CDR1 reads LNHDA; CDR2 reads SQIVND (reference sequence). Trimming took off 10 bases at V and 4 bases at J, with 13 bases between the two ends. The CDR3 runs 12 residues. In DNA form, the CDR3 reads TGTGCCACCCTAGATCCTTTCTATGGCTACACCTTC. This translates into CATLDPFYGYTF.

This clone was counted a single time. J is TRBJ2-7 and V is TRBV6-5; D assignment may be TRBD1 or TRBD2 (7 bases each). CDR1 MNHEY and CDR2 SVGAGI come from the germline V gene. This CDR3 spans 15 amino acids. V was shortened by 6 bases and J by 4 bases, with 19 bases between the two germline ends. The CDR3 here is CASSRGGHGIYEQYF. Here the CDR3 DNA reads TGTGCCAGCAGCAGGGGGGGCCACGGGATTTACGAGCAGTACTTC.

The count of this clone is one. The V and J genes are TRBV9 and TRBJ2-3; no clear D gene. Germline CDR1 reads SGDLS; CDR2 reads YYNGEE. The CDR3 sequence is 11 residues long. The V end lost 7 bases, the J end lost 6 bases, and 9 bases lay between the germline ends. The CDR3 DNA is TGTGCCAGCGCTTTCGGGGATACGCAGTATTTT. The encoded protein is CASAFGDTQYF.

This rearrangement joins TRBV11-2 to TRBJ2-5, with 8 bases matching TRBD1. Looked up from germline, CDR1 is SGHAT and CDR2 is FQNNGV. J was trimmed by 2 bases and V by 7 bases; bases with no gene match: 6. There are 14 residues in the CDR3. The CDR3 DNA reads as TGTGCCAGCAACTCACAGGGGGGTCAAGAGACCCAGTACTTC. This encodes CASNSQGGQETQYF.

A single count supports this clone. The J gene is TRBJ2-1, the V gene TRBV6-5, with TRBD1 matching over 9 bases. Germline V gene sequence: CDR1 MNHEY, CDR2 SVGAGI. V trimming: 5 bases; J trimming: 0 bases; junction bases outside the gene matches: 2. The CDR3 runs 15 residues. CDR3 amino acids: CASSKTGGSYNEQFF. The CDR3, as DNA: TGTGCCAGCAGTAAGACAGGGGGCTCCTACAATGAGCAGTTCTTC.

The genes are TRBV11-2 and TRBJ2-7; D unclear. The germline V and J ends were trimmed by 3 bases and 3 bases, with 6 bases remaining between them. The V gene's germline CDR1 is SGHAT and CDR2 FQNNGV. The CDR3 runs 12 residues. The CDR3 nucleotides are TGTGCCAGCAGCTTTCAATACTACGAGCAGTACTTC. It encodes CASSFQYYEQYF.

The J gene is TRBJ2-7, the V gene TRBV5-6; 8 positions match TRBD1. Trimming removed 7 bases from V and 3 bases from J; junction bases left unmatched: 9. The CDR3 loop spans 14 amino acids. Germline CDR1 reads SGHDT; CDR2 reads YYEEEE. The CDR3 spells CASCCDRGYYEQYF. CDR3 nucleotide sequence: TGTGCCAGCTGTTGTGACAGGGGATACTACGAGCAGTACTTC.

The chain couples TRBV15 to TRBJ2-3, with a tentative D call TRBD1 (5 bases). The CDR3 is made up of 15 amino acids. Between the trimmed V and J ends, which lost 3 bases and 3 bases, there was a span of 13 bases. Germline CDR1 reads LNHNV; CDR2 reads YYDKDF (reference sequence). The CDR3 DNA follows: TGTGCCACCAGCAGTCAGGGTCGAGATACAGATACGCAGTATTTT. Translation gives CATSSQGRDTDTQYF.

V is TRBV2 and J is TRBJ1-4; TRBD1 agrees at 7 bases. The CDR3 sequence is 15 residues long. Germline lookup yields CDR1 SNHLY and CDR2 FYNNEI. J lost 8 bases, V lost 7 bases, and 13 bases had no gene match. This CDR3 is CASMFGRGVAEKLFF. Written as DNA, the CDR3 is TGTGCCAGCATGTTCGGCAGGGGGGTAGCCGAAAAACTGTTTTTT.

In this sample, this clone turned up once. The CDR3 DNA follows: TGTGCCAGCAGCACCCGGGACAGTCTAAATGAGCAGTTCTTC. Its translation: CASSTRDSLNEQFF. The rearrangement uses TRBV7-8 and TRBJ2-1; 7 bases line up with TRBD1. V lost 5 bases and J lost 7; bases outside the gene matches: 8. The V gene's germline CDR1 is SGHVS and CDR2 FQNEAQ. This CDR3 comprises 14 residues.

The chain has TRBV5-1 and TRBJ2-7; D is tentatively TRBD1 or TRBD2 (5 bases each). The CDR3 contains 14 residues. Germline V CDR1 and CDR2: SGHRS, YFSETQ. Trimming removed 3 bases at V and 2 bases at J, with 12 bases between. CDR3 protein: CASSWGPSPYEQYF. DNA of the CDR3: TGCGCCAGCAGCTGGGGACCTAGCCCCTACGAGCAGTACTTC.

V and J are TRBV7-2 and TRBJ2-1; D ambiguous. Germline V gene sequence: CDR1 SGHTA, CDR2 FQGNSA. V shed 5 bases and J shed 0 bases, with 8 bases lying between them. There are 14 residues in the CDR3. The DNA of the CDR3 is TGTGCCAGCAGCCCCGCCGTCTCCTACAATGAGCAGTTCTTC. It encodes CASSPAVSYNEQFF.

CDR3 DNA sequence: TGCGCCAGCAGCTTGGATCCCGCCAAGTGGACCCAGTACTTC. It encodes CASSLDPAKWTQYF. V usage is TRBV5-1 and J usage is TRBJ2-5; D not resolved. Germline-derived CDR1 and CDR2 are SGHRS and YFSETQ. The CDR3 length is 14 residues. V lost 0 bases and J 7 bases, leaving 13 bases between the germline ends.

The chain combines TRBV4-1 with TRBJ2-6; 8 bases map to TRBD1. This CDR3 comprises 17 residues. V lost 9 bases, J lost 0 bases, and 10 bases stayed unmatched. Germline-derived CDR1 and CDR2 are MGHRA and YSYEKL. DNA of the CDR3: TGCGCCAGTACGCTCGGGACAGGCATCTCTGGGGCCAACGTCCTGACTTTC. Encoded protein: CASTLGTGISGANVLTF.

This CDR3 is CASSYRSPTDTQYF. The CDR3 DNA reads TGTGCCAGCAGTTACCGGTCACCCACAGATACGCAGTATTTT. The V gene is TRBV6-5, the J gene TRBJ2-3; no clear D. This CDR3 has 14 residues. The V gene lost 2 bases and the J gene lost 2 bases, with 8 bases spanning the gap. Germline CDR1 reads MNHEY; CDR2 reads SVGAGI.

The CDR3 spells CASSFTSGSGELFF. Written as DNA, the CDR3 is TGTGCCAGCAGCTTCACTAGCGGGAGCGGGGAGCTGTTTTTT. The chain is built from TRBV7-9 and TRBJ2-2, with TRBD2 matching over 11 bases. The junction had 1 base not matched to a gene; V was cut back by 3 bases and J by 7 bases. The length of the CDR3 is 14 residues. The germline CDR1 and CDR2 sequences are SEHNR and FQNEAQ (reference sequence).